This entry lists 29 T cell receptor beta chains sequenced from one sample in a study of memory CD8 T cells in hepatitis C reinfection. Time point specified: late/post reinfection, 12 to 24 weeks after detection. The sorted cells went straight to TCR sequencing with no prior in vitro expansion. Repertoires were generated with immunoSEQ multiplex PCR, while TCRdb's copy carries only in-frame clones and drops some. The table lists 46,000 or so clones, 75% to 90% of them singletons, with 0.6% to 0.85% in the top ten. Sample: naive CD8+ T cells sorted from blood. The receptors shown here come from a man between 18 and 29 years old with hepatitis C virus infection.

This clone appeared a single time. The V call is TRBV29-1, the J call TRBJ2-1; 8 bases map to TRBD2. Germline trimming cut 2 bases from V and 3 bases from J; bases unmatched to any gene: 3. From germline, CDR1 is SQVTM and CDR2 ANQGSEA. The CDR3 is made up of 14 amino acids. CDR3 region: CSVELAGYYNEQFF. The CDR3 DNA is TGCAGCGTTGAATTAGCGGGGTACTACAATGAGCAGTTCTTC.

The J gene is TRBJ2-3, the V gene TRBV30, with 8 bases that match TRBD2. Per the germline V gene, CDR1 is GTSNPN and CDR2 is SVGIG (reference sequence). CDR3 size: 15 residues. The V gene end was trimmed by 0 bases and the J gene end by 5 bases; junction bases not matched to a gene: 7. The CDR3 loop reads CAWSVRGRRRDTQYF. CDR3 DNA sequence: TGTGCCTGGAGTGTACGCGGGAGGAGGAGAGATACGCAGTATTTT.

The count of this clone is one. This chain uses TRBV5-1 with TRBJ2-5; TRBD2 might be the D (6 bases). Germline assignment: CDR1 SGHRS and CDR2 YFSETQ. V lost 2 bases and J 6 bases, leaving 20 bases between the germline ends. The CDR3 covers 16 residues. The CDR3 DNA follows: TGCGCCAGCAGCTTCGACTATACGGGGGAGTGGAAGACCCAGTACTTC. Translating it yields CASSFDYTGEWKTQYF.

The rearrangement uses TRBV27 and TRBJ1-1, with 8 bases aligning to TRBD1. The CDR3 length is 15 residues. Germline trimming cut 6 bases from V and 2 bases from J; bases unmatched to any gene: 8. The germline V gene has CDR1 MNHEY and CDR2 SMNVEV (reference sequence). This chain's CDR3 is CASSRPGQGNTEAFF. The CDR3 DNA reads as TGTGCCAGCAGCCGGCCCGGACAGGGCAACACTGAAGCTTTCTTT.

This chain links TRBV4-1 with TRBJ2-1; 8 bases are a match to TRBD2. CDR3 size: 14 residues. Germline assignment: CDR1 MGHRA and CDR2 YSYEKL. Trimming removed 4 bases from V and 6 bases from J; junction bases left unmatched: 5. Here the CDR3 DNA reads TGCGCCAGCAGCCTAGCCCGGGGGGGCAATGAGCAGTTCTTC. The encoded protein is CASSLARGGNEQFF.

This chain uses TRBV19 with TRBJ2-7; 8 bases line up with TRBD1. The V gene's germline CDR1 is LNHDA and CDR2 SQIVND (reference sequence). This CDR3 has 13 amino acids. The J segment lost 5 bases and the V segment lost 6 bases, leaving 6 bases of the junction unmatched. CDR3 coding DNA: TGTGCCAGTAGGCCGGGACAGGATCACGAGCAGTACTTC. Translating gives CASRPGQDHEQYF.

This chain joins TRBV5-6 and TRBJ2-1, with a tentative D call TRBD2 (7 bases). V was clipped by 0 bases and J by 1 base, with 17 bases between them. The germline V gene has CDR1 SGHDT and CDR2 YYEEEE. This CDR3 has 18 residues. The CDR3 region is CASSLGMGGPKSYNEQFF. DNA for the CDR3: TGTGCCAGCAGCTTGGGGATGGGGGGGCCAAAGTCCTACAATGAGCAGTTCTTC.

This chain connects TRBV27 to TRBJ1-5; a possible D gene is TRBD1 (6 bases). The CDR3 length is 15 residues. V was clipped by 2 bases and J by 4 bases, with 12 bases between them. Germline V CDR1 and CDR2: MNHEY, SMNVEV (reference sequence). The CDR3 spells CASSLEGESNQPQHF. DNA for the CDR3: TGTGCCAGCAGTTTAGAGGGGGAATCAAATCAGCCCCAGCATTTT.

This clone occurred a few times. The rearrangement links TRBV6-6 to TRBJ1-1, with 8 bases lining up with TRBD1. The length of the CDR3 is 15 residues. Per the germline V gene, CDR1 is MNHNY and CDR2 is SVGAGI (reference sequence). Trimming removed 0 bases from V and 4 bases from J; junction bases left unmatched: 4. The CDR3, as DNA: TGTGCCAGCAGTTACTCCGGACAGGGAAGCACTGAAGCTTTCTTT. This translates into CASSYSGQGSTEAFF.

This chain uses TRBV11-3 with TRBJ2-7; 10 positions match TRBD1. V gave up 6 bases and J gave up 7 bases; unmatched junction bases: 9. Germline V gives CDR1 SGHNT, CDR2 YENEEA. CDR3 size: 14 residues. The CDR3: CASSPGTGALEQYV. CDR3 DNA: TGTGCCAGCAGTCCCGGGACAGGGGCACTAGAGCAGTACGTC.

The chain employs TRBV7-9 and TRBJ1-5, with 7 positions matching TRBD1. Trimming took 4 bases from V and 4 from J; bases not matched to a gene: 7. Per germline, CDR1 SEHNR and CDR2 FQNEAQ (reference sequence). The CDR3 contains 15 residues. The chain's CDR3 is CASSSGTAVNQPQHF. For the CDR3, the DNA is TGTGCCAGCAGCTCAGGGACAGCGGTTAATCAGCCCCAGCATTTT.

V usage is TRBV7-6 and J usage is TRBJ2-7; D is possibly TRBD2 (6 bases). The V gene's germline CDR1 is SGHVS and CDR2 FNYEAQ. The CDR3 has 18 amino acids. Trimming left V 4 bases short and J 3 bases short, with 25 bases between. CDR3 protein: CASSSFPPTGTVIYEQYF. The CDR3 DNA reads as TGTGCCAGCAGCTCCTTCCCACCTACCGGGACTGTAATCTACGAGCAGTACTTC.

This clone was seen a handful of times. The chain couples TRBV28 to TRBJ1-2; TRBD1 matches at 7 bases. The CDR3 totals 14 residues. From germline, CDR1 is MDHEN and CDR2 SYDVKM. Trimming took 3 bases from V and 0 from J; bases not matched to a gene: 1. Here the CDR3 DNA reads TGTGCCAGCAGTTTCGGGACAGCTAACTATGGCTACACCTTC. Translation gives CASSFGTANYGYTF.

This chain uses TRBV28 with TRBJ1-1; 8 bases agree with TRBD1. Losses at the gene ends were 6 bases for V and 5 bases for J; bases not matched to a gene: 11. CDR1 MDHEN and CDR2 SYDVKM come from the germline V gene. The CDR3 is 15 residues long. Here the CDR3 reads CASSPGGTGGTEAFF. The CDR3 nucleotides read TGTGCCAGCAGCCCTGGGGGTACAGGGGGAACTGAAGCTTTCTTT.

The rearrangement links TRBV11-2 to TRBJ2-2; 7 bases match TRBD2. J lost 4 bases, V lost 4 bases, and 0 bases had no gene match. The CDR3 loop spans 13 amino acids. CDR1 and CDR2 (germline): SGHAT, FQNNGV. The CDR3 region has the DNA TGTGCCAGCAGCTCGGGGGGCACCGGGGAGCTGTTTTTT. Its protein product is CASSSGGTGELFF.

This clone was recorded once. This rearrangement joins TRBV27 to TRBJ2-3; D is perhaps TRBD1 (5 bases). CDR1 and CDR2 (germline): MNHEY, SMNVEV (reference sequence). This CDR3 has 15 residues. Between the trimmed V and J ends, which lost 5 bases and 1 base, there was a span of 13 bases. For the CDR3, the DNA is TGTGCCAGCAGTCTTTTCCAGGGTGGCACAGATACGCAGTATTTT. Translating gives CASSLFQGGTDTQYF.

The V and J genes are TRBV5-6 and TRBJ2-7; 7 bases map to TRBD1. Germline V gene data show CDR1 as SGHDT and CDR2 as YYEEEE. After removal of 4 bases from V and 3 bases from J, the junction contained 4 bases not matched to a gene. This CDR3 region has 13 residues. Here the CDR3 DNA reads TGTGCCAGCAGCGTGGGACAGATCTACGAGCAGTACTTC. Protein sequence: CASSVGQIYEQYF.

The V gene is TRBV9, the J gene TRBJ1-2; TRBD1 agrees at 7 bases. Germline values: CDR1 SGDLS, CDR2 YYNGEE. V was pared by 3 bases and J by 8 bases, with 4 bases of the junction left unmatched. This CDR3 is built from 12 residues. In DNA form, the CDR3 reads TGTGCCAGCAGCGCTGACAGGGAGGGCTACACCTTC. Its translation: CASSADREGYTF. The variable domain in full, completed from reference TRBV9 and TRBJ1-2, reads DSGVTQTPKHLITATGQRVTLRCSPRSGDLSVYWYQQSLDQGLQFLIQYYNGEERAKGNILERFSAQQFPDLHSELNLSSLELGDSALYFCASSADREGYTFGSGTRLTVV.

The rearrangement uses TRBV10-2 and TRBJ2-3, with 10 bases aligning to TRBD2. From germline, CDR1 is WSHSY and CDR2 SAAADI. V was pared by 3 bases and J by 2 bases, with 5 bases of the junction left unmatched. CDR3 length: 16 residues. The CDR3 nucleotides are TGCGCCAGCAGTGAAGGACTAGCGGTACCCACAGATACGCAGTATTTT. Protein sequence: CASSEGLAVPTDTQYF.

This chain connects TRBV4-1 to TRBJ2-2, with 9 bases identical to TRBD1. Losses at the gene ends were 4 bases for V and 0 bases for J; bases not matched to a gene: 3. From germline, CDR1 is MGHRA and CDR2 YSYEKL. CDR3 length equals 16 residues. As DNA, the CDR3 is TGCGCCAGCAGCCTTTGGACAGGGGCGAACACCGGGGAGCTGTTTTTT. Protein: CASSLWTGANTGELFF.

The genes are TRBV19 and TRBJ1-2, with 9 positions matching TRBD1. From germline, CDR1 is LNHDA and CDR2 SQIVND (reference sequence). The CDR3 runs 13 residues. Losses at the gene ends were 3 bases for V and 7 bases for J; bases not matched to a gene: 3. The CDR3, as DNA: TGTGCCAGTAGTATCGGGACAGGGTTTGGCTACACCTTC. Amino acids: CASSIGTGFGYTF.

The chain is built from TRBV7-8 and TRBJ2-5; D may be TRBD1 (5 bases). This CDR3 has 13 residues. V was pared by 5 bases and J by 4 bases, with 11 bases between. Per germline, CDR1 SGHVS and CDR2 FQNEAQ. The CDR3 here is CASSPDQGETQYF. Written as DNA, the CDR3 is TGTGCCAGCAGCCCAGACCAGGGAGAGACCCAGTACTTC.

This chain uses TRBV7-6 with TRBJ2-3; weak D call: TRBD1 (5 bases). Germline CDR1 SGHVS, CDR2 FNYEAQ. V was pared by 5 bases and J by 6 bases, with 12 bases between. The CDR3 runs to 13 residues. Written as DNA, the CDR3 is TGTGCCAGCAGCCCCAGGGTTTTGGATACGCAGTATTTT. This gives the protein CASSPRVLDTQYF.

In its sample, this clone was seen once. The chain links TRBV5-1 to TRBJ2-5; 10 bases map to TRBD2. There are 15 residues in the CDR3. The germline V gene has CDR1 SGHRS and CDR2 YFSETQ. V lost 0 bases to trimming and J lost 3 bases; unmatched junction nucleotides: 2. The CDR3 loop is CASSLEAGGKETQYF. In DNA form, the CDR3 reads TGCGCCAGCAGCTTGGAAGCGGGGGGGAAAGAGACCCAGTACTTC. Combining the CDR3 with reference TRBV5-1 and TRBJ2-5 gives the whole variable domain KAGVTQTPRYLIKTRGQQVTLSCSPISGHRSVSWYQQTPGQGLQFLFEYFSETQRNKGNFPGRFSGRQFSNSRSEMNVSTLELGDSALYLCASSLEAGGKETQYFGPGTRLLVL.

This clone was observed a single time. The chain couples TRBV7-3 to TRBJ1-2; 7 positions agree with TRBD1. Germline V gene sequence: CDR1 SGHTA, CDR2 FQGTGA. Trimming at V came to 4 bases and at J to 3 bases, leaving 2 bases not matched to a gene. The CDR3 runs 13 residues. The CDR3 region is CASSSGGHYGYTF. CDR3 sequence (DNA): TGTGCCAGCAGCTCAGGGGGGCACTATGGCTACACCTTC.

The rearrangement joins TRBV5-1 to TRBJ2-7, with D perhaps matching TRBD2 (5 bases). CDR1 and CDR2 (germline): SGHRS, YFSETQ. V lost 0 bases, J lost 0 bases, and 13 bases lay in between. The CDR3 totals 16 residues. Here the CDR3 reads CASSLEIGLSSYEQYF. The DNA of the CDR3 is TGCGCCAGCAGCTTGGAGATAGGACTGAGCTCCTACGAGCAGTACTTC.

The V call is TRBV2, the J call TRBJ2-1, with TRBD1 matching over 7 bases. Germline V gene sequence: CDR1 SNHLY, CDR2 FYNNEI. CDR3 length equals 15 residues. The V segment lost 4 bases and the J segment 3 bases; nucleotides outside the gene matches: 6. As DNA, the CDR3 is TGTGCCAGCAGTGCCGAGGGGACAGTCTACAATGAGCAGTTCTTC. Encoded protein: CASSAEGTVYNEQFF.

The chain employs TRBV7-9 and TRBJ2-7; D is unclear. V was cut by 3 bases and J by 4 bases, with 13 bases left in between. Germline CDR1 SEHNR, CDR2 FQNEAQ (reference sequence). The length of the CDR3 is 14 residues. CDR3 protein: CASSFSTSPYEQYF. The DNA for the CDR3 is TGTGCCAGCAGCTTTAGCACATCTCCTTACGAGCAGTACTTC.

The chain has TRBV29-1 and TRBJ2-3, with 15 bases that match TRBD2. J gave up 2 bases and V 3 bases, and 3 bases lay outside the gene matches. There are 16 residues in the CDR3. Germline-derived CDR1 and CDR2 are SQVTM and ANQGSEA. CDR3 nucleotides: TGCAGCGTTGATGGGACTAGCGGGAGGAACACAGATACGCAGTATTTT. This gives the protein CSVDGTSGRNTDTQYF.